Listed below are T cell receptor beta chains from one sample, sequenced in a study of T-cell reconstitution after alpha-beta-depleted transplantation in children. In TCRdb, the PCR reads were re-called with MiXCR into one record per CDR3 protein. The sample shows 600,000 to 700,000 distinct CDR3 sequences, 16% of them seen only once. Source: PBMCs from the stem cell graft donor, taken from the stem cell graft. The receptors were gathered from a human donor who donated a stem cell graft to a child with acute myeloid leukemia. Each CDR3 is given with its conserved first and last residue. A D gene is named only where the DNA matches it firmly. Size tells how often a clone was seen (once, few, many) or the class of an expanded clone, and some rows leave it out.

v_call,clone_size,d_call,j_call,cdr3_nt,cdr3_aa
TRBV12-3/TRBV12-4,-,-,TRBJ2-6,TGTGCCAGCAGTGTTCAGGGTGGAGGGGCCAACGTCCTGACTTTC,CASSVQGGGANVLTF
TRBV11-2,many,TRBD1,TRBJ2-6,TGTGCCAGCAGCGCCCTATCCCCGACAGGGTCTGGGGCCAACGTCCTGACTTTC,CASSALSPTGSGANVLTF
TRBV6-5,-,-,TRBJ2-3,TGTGCCAGCAGTTACTCGAAAAGGGGACCAACCACGCAGTATTTT,CASSYSKRGPTTQYF
TRBV27,many,TRBD2,TRBJ2-1,TGTGCCAGCAGCCGGGGCGGGGGGCCAAATGAGCAGTTCTTC,CASSRGGGPNEQFF
TRBV4-1,-,-,TRBJ1-5,TGCGCCAGCAGCCAAGGGTACGGGGGCCCTCAGCCCCAGCATTTT,CASSQGYGGPQPQHF
TRBV9,many,-,TRBJ1-3,TGTGCCAGCAGCTTGCGCTCGACCGGAAACACCATATATTTT,CASSLRSTGNTIYF
TRBV20-1,many,-,TRBJ2-3,TGCAGTGCTAGGGAATCATATACGCAGTATTTT,CSARESYTQYF
TRBV7-6,few,-,TRBJ2-1,TGTGCCAGCAGTTTTATGACAGACCTTTCCTACAATGAGCAGTTCTTC,CASSFMTDLSYNEQFF
TRBV20-1,many,TRBD1,TRBJ1-5,TGCAGTGCAAGGGAGAAGCCAGGGGGTAATCAGCCCCAGCATTTT,CSAREKPGGNQPQHF
TRBV6-6,few,-,TRBJ2-2,TGTGCCAGCAGCGGGCAGTACACCGGGGAGCTGTTTTTT,CASSGQYTGELFF
TRBV12-3/TRBV12-4,few,-,TRBJ1-2,TGTGCCAGCAGTTCCTCCGGGAACAGAAATGGCTACACCTTC,CASSSSGNRNGYTF
TRBV7-9,-,-,TRBJ2-3,TGTGCCAGCACTGCAGATACGCAGTATTTT,CASTADTQYF
TRBV29-1,many,-,TRBJ1-2,TGCAGCGTTCAGGCGAATAACTATGGCTACACCTTC,CSVQANNYGYTF
TRBV29-1,few,-,TRBJ1-1,TGCAGCGTTGGTATCCCGGGACGGGTGAACACTGAAGCTTTCTTT,CSVGIPGRVNTEAFF
TRBV20-1,-,-,TRBJ2-1,TGCAGTGCTAGAGGCCTGGGCCCAACCCTTCGGCGTGAGCAGTTCTTC,CSARGLGPTLRREQFF
TRBV7-2,-,-,TRBJ1-3,TGTGCCAGCAGCTTGGGGGGATGGGGAGACGGAAACACCATATATTTT,CASSLGGWGDGNTIYF
TRBV5-1,many,-,TRBJ2-3,TGCGCCAGCAGCTTGGAAGGATTCACAGATACGCAGTATTTT,CASSLEGFTDTQYF
TRBV20-1,few,-,TRBJ2-1,TGCAGTGCTTCTCGATCGGGGAGAAATGAGCAGTTCTTC,CSASRSGRNEQFF
TRBV20-1,-,-,TRBJ1-4,TGCAGTGCTAGAGCCCAAGGGGGTGGGGTCACTAATGAAAAACTGTTTTTT,CSARAQGGGVTNEKLFF
TRBV20-1,many,-,TRBJ1-2,TGCAGTGCGCCCCGGACAGCCTATGGCTACACCTTC,CSAPRTAYGYTF
TRBV7-2,-,TRBD1,TRBJ1-1,TGTGCCAGCAGCGTTCGACAGGGCTTGGGTGAAGCTTTCTTT,CASSVRQGLGEAFF
TRBV9,few,-,TRBJ2-5,TGTGCCAGCAGCGTAGATGGGGCGCGGGGAGAGACCCAGTACTTC,CASSVDGARGETQYF
TRBV7-2,-,TRBD1,TRBJ1-2,TGTGCCAGCAGCTTGAGGACAGGGAGTAACTATGGCTACACCTTC,CASSLRTGSNYGYTF
TRBV7-6,many,TRBD2,TRBJ2-1,TGTGCCAGCAGCTCGAGGACTAGCGGGGGGCCATACAATGAGCAGTTCTTC,CASSSRTSGGPYNEQFF
TRBV5-6,few,-,TRBJ2-4,TGTGCCAGCAGCCATGGAGACAGTCGCAAAAACATTCAGTACTTC,CASSHGDSRKNIQYF
TRBV6-2/TRBV6-3,-,TRBD1,TRBJ2-2,TGTGCCAGCAGCCTCAACCAGGGACAGACGAACACCGGGGAGCTGTTTTTT,CASSLNQGQTNTGELFF
TRBV7-9,-,-,TRBJ2-1,TGTGCCAGCAGCCCCCCGGGGACCAATGAGCAGTTCTTC,CASSPPGTNEQFF
TRBV25-1,-,-,TRBJ1-1,TGTGCCAGCAGTGAAGACAGGTTCAACACTGAAGCTTTCTTT,CASSEDRFNTEAFF
TRBV29-1,few,-,TRBJ2-6,TGCAGCGTCGCGGACGGTTTCTCTGGGGCCAACGTCCTGACTTTC,CSVADGFSGANVLTF
TRBV30,-,-,TRBJ2-5,TGTGCCTGGAGTTTCGCTAGATTAGAGACCCAGTACTTC,CAWSFARLETQYF
TRBV28,few,TRBD2,TRBJ2-2,TGTGCCAGCAGTTCGGGGGGGCCATGGATCGGGGAGCTGTTTTTT,CASSSGGPWIGELFF
TRBV7-9,few,-,TRBJ1-1,TGTGCCAGCAGCCCGACGGGATTT,CASSPTGF
TRBV4-2,few,TRBD1,TRBJ2-2,TGTGCCAGCAGCCCCATCGACAGGGACCCCTCGAACACCGGGGAGCTGTTTTTT,CASSPIDRDPSNTGELFF
TRBV20-1,many,TRBD2,TRBJ2-7,TGCAGTGCTAGTGTTGGCGGGGGGCGACAATCCTACGAGCAGTACTTC,CSASVGGGRQSYEQYF
TRBV6-1,few,-,TRBJ1-1,TGTGCCAGCAGGCGGGCGCCCCGGGGGACTGAAGCTTTCTTT,CASRRAPRGTEAFF
TRBV24-1,few,TRBD1,TRBJ2-3,TGTGCCACAAGGGACAGGGAAGATACGCAGTATTTT,CATRDREDTQYF
TRBV20-1,many,-,TRBJ2-1,TGCAGTGCTAGTTGGCTGTTCTCCTACAATGAGCAGTTCTTC,CSASWLFSYNEQFF
TRBV12-3/TRBV12-4,few,TRBD1,TRBJ1-4,TGTGCCAGCAGTGGTCAGGGGGGTGGTGAAAAACTGTTTTTT,CASSGQGGGEKLFF
TRBV29-1,many,-,TRBJ2-7,TGCAGCGTCGTCCGCGACAGCTACGAGCAGTACTTC,CSVVRDSYEQYF
TRBV19,few,TRBD1,TRBJ2-1,TGTGCCAGTAGTCAAAGGACAGGGTCGGTCGATGAGCAGTTCTTC,CASSQRTGSVDEQFF
TRBV10-3,many,-,TRBJ1-1,TGTGCCATCAGTGAGTCCCACGGAAACACTGAAGCTTTCTTT,CAISESHGNTEAFF
TRBV11-3,-,TRBD2,TRBJ2-3,TGTGCCAGCAGCCCCCGTAGGGAGGGCAACACAGATACGCAGTATTTT,CASSPRREGNTDTQYF
TRBV7-2,many,-,TRBJ2-3,TGTGCCAGCAGCCCCCGGGACTTCACAGATACGCAGTATTTT,CASSPRDFTDTQYF
TRBV7-2,many,-,TRBJ1-1,TGTGCCAGCAGCTTTATGTCGAACACTGAAGCTTTCTTT,CASSFMSNTEAFF
TRBV12-3/TRBV12-4,-,-,TRBJ1-1,TGTGCCAGCAGCCCTCCCCCCAGGGGTGAAACTGAAGCTTTCTTT,CASSPPPRGETEAFF
TRBV15,-,-,TRBJ1-5,TGTGCCACCAGCAGGTGGGCAGGGTTCCCCAGCAATCAGCCCCAGCATTTT,CATSRWAGFPSNQPQHF
TRBV5-6,-,-,TRBJ2-1,TGTGCCAGCAGCTTGGGGGGGGGGCTTCACAATGAGCAGTTCTTC,CASSLGGGLHNEQFF
TRBV20-1,many,TRBD2,TRBJ2-7,TGCAGTGCTAGAGATCCGGGGGGGCTATACGAGCAGTACTTC,CSARDPGGLYEQYF
TRBV20-1,-,TRBD1,TRBJ2-2,TGCTGTGCTAGTGAAGGGACAGGTCAAGCGAACACCGGGGAGCTGTTTTTT,CCASEGTGQANTGELFF
TRBV7-9,few,-,TRBJ1-2,TGTGCCAGCAGCTTTCCACCGGGGGGCTATGGCTACACCTTC,CASSFPPGGYGYTF
TRBV6-5,many,-,TRBJ1-2,TGTGCCAGCAGTCCGGTCTACTCTAGGGATGGCTACACCTTC,CASSPVYSRDGYTF
TRBV12-3/TRBV12-4,-,TRBD2,TRBJ2-2,TGTGCCAGCACCCCCTGGACTAGCGGGAGCACCGGGGAGCTGTTTTTT,CASTPWTSGSTGELFF
TRBV24-1,-,-,TRBJ2-1,TGTGCCACCAGTGATTCCGGAAGCTACAATGAGCAGTTCTTC,CATSDSGSYNEQFF